This T cell receptor (beta chain) was retrieved from a study of blood T cell repertoires in COVID-19. Study summary: Acute and convalescent COVID-19 samples came from the United States, Italy and Spain.

This clone showed up many times. All enrollees were roughly 18 to 90 years old and from about 25 US areas. In Cohort 3, a recovered donor had either two negative PCRs, clearance, or symptom resolution. The V gene's germline CDR1 is LNHDA and CDR2 SQIVND (reference sequence). The CDR3 is made up of 14 amino acids. V lost 9 bases to trimming and J lost 2 bases; unmatched junction nucleotides: 6. Original processing notes: Cell counts per sample came from amplifying reference gene primers. Assay: immunoSEQ multiplex PCR; the TCRdb copy retains only in-frame clones and omits some. The V and J calls and the clone size are those of that table, but D and trimming were determined from the DNA. The sample consists of 250,000 to 300,000 clones, roughly 91% of them appearing once.

This receptor was obtained from a man aged 40-50 years who had recovered from COVID-19. The material sequenced was PBMCs or T cells enriched from blood (not recorded which). The rearrangement uses TRBV19 and TRBJ2-2, with TRBD2 identical over 7 bases. CDR3 DNA sequence: TGTGCCAGCAAAACTAGCGCCAACACCGGGGAGCTGTTTTTT. Encoded protein: CASKTSANTGELFF.